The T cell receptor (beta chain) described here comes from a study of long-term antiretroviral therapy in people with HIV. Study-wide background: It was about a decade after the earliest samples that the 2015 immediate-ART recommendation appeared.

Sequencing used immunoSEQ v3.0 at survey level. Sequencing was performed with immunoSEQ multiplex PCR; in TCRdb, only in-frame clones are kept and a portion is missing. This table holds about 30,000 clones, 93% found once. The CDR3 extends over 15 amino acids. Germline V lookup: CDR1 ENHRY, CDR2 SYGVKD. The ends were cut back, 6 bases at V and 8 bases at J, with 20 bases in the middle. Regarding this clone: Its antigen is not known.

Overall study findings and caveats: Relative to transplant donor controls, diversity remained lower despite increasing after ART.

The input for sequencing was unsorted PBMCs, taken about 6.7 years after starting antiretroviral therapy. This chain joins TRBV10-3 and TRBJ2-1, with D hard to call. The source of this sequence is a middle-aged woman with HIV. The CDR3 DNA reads TGTGCCATCAGCCCCGGTATACGAATGAAGGATGAGCAGTTCTTC. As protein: CAISPGIRMKDEQFF.